The clone carrying this TCR beta chain was found once. Its antigen is undetermined. The CDR3 length is 16 residues. Trimming removed 9 bases from V and 2 bases from J, with 23 bases in between. Looked up from germline, CDR1 is SGHKS and CDR2 is YYEKEE (reference sequence). The primer mix had 60 Vbeta and 13 Jbeta primers. The data were produced by immunoSEQ multiplex PCR, yet TCRdb's version contains in-frame clones alone and is incomplete. Among around 160,000 clones listed, around 84% were seen once. These data belong to a study of cytomegalovirus exposure and HLA in healthy donors. Study-wide results and limits: The classifier reportedly diagnosed cytomegalovirus status with high specificity and sensitivity.

Input material: PBMCs. The V and J genes are TRBV5-5 and TRBJ1-2; possible D gene TRBD1, 5 bases. The origin of this receptor is a male donor in good health and CMV-seropositive. CDR3: CANPSQRTLPNYGYTF. The DNA of the CDR3 is TGTGCCAATCCTAGTCAGAGGACACTTCCGAACTATGGCTACACCTTC.